This T cell receptor (beta chain) comes out of a study of T-cell reconstitution after alpha-beta-depleted transplantation in children listed by TCRdb under 2016. Study-wide context: Using TCR repertoire profiling, the study quantitatively followed how T-cell immune reconstitution unfolded in children after TCRalphabeta/CD19-depleted allogeneic hematopoietic cell transplantation. Points the paper makes about the study in general: Over the following months the frequencies of hyperexpanded clones went down, and after one year T-cell counts and TCRbeta diversity were mostly credited to newly produced T cells. In some patients, high TCRbeta diversity at day 60 was attributed to recipient T cells and intrathymic progenitors that had survived conditioning. About two months after transplant, the apparently early recovery of alphabetaT-cell counts reportedly depended on just several hundred clones that had expanded rapidly and came from non-depleted graft cells.

Trimmed from V: 6 bases; trimmed from J: 1 base; junction bases lacking a gene match: 8. CDR1 SQVTM and CDR2 ANQGSEA are derived from the germline V gene. There are 15 amino acids in the CDR3, from cysteine to phenylalanine inclusive. Of all the DNA, just the CDR3 is kept, 45 bases in frame from base 1. The sample's treatment or condition label, in plain terms: allogeneic hematopoietic cell transplantation with graft depleted of TCRalphabeta T cells and CD19 B cells. The transplant recipients were children given TCRalphabeta/CD19-depleted allogeneic hematopoietic cell grafts. This clonotype was counted only a few times. The antigen it binds to is not known. Base qualities are missing; no much larger clone stands one base away. The protocol used for the library was PCR. Sequencing instrument: Illumina HiSeq 2500. TCR library preparation used molecular barcoding, with unique molecular identifiers applied to normalize quantification of the TCRbeta repertoire. TCRdb reprocessed the public reads (quality trimming at Q25 with fastp, clone calling with MiXCR) and kept in-frame beta chains. Merged by CDR3 protein, the rows form single entries marked with the most common genes and DNA. The sample includes 45,000 to 70,000 distinct CDR3 sequences, with roughly 45% observed a single time. The biggest ten clones account for 98% of the sample.

Sequenced material: PBMCs, mostly from graft donor cells, taken 360 days after TCRalphabeta/CD19-depleted stem cell transplant. The sequence was obtained from a male patient aged 5 to 17 who had a stem cell transplant for acute lymphoblastic leukemia, so the T cells may come from the graft donor. Here the chain combines TRBV29-1 and TRBJ2-4; TRBD2 matches 8 bases in the middle. The base sequence is TGCAGCGTCCGTCGGGAGGGGTCGGCCAAAAACATTCAGTACTTC. It translates as CSVRREGSAKNIQYF. Supplemented by the reference TRBV29-1 and TRBJ2-4 proteins around the CDR3, the complete variable domain is SAVISQKPSRDICQRGTSLTIQCQVDSQVTMMFWYRQQPGQSLTLIATANQGSEATYESGFVIDKFPISRPNLTFSTLTVSNMSPEDSSIYLCSVRREGSAKNIQYFGAGTRLSVL.